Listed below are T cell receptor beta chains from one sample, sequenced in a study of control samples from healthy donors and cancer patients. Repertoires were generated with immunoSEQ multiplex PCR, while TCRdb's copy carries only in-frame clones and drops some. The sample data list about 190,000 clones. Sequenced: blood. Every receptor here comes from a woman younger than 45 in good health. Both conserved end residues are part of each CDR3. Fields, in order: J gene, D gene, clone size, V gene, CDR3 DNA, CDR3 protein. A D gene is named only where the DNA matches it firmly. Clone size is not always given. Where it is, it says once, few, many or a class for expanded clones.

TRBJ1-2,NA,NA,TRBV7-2,TGTGCCGGAGTCGGGGGCAACTATGGCTACACCTTC,CAGVGGNYGYTF
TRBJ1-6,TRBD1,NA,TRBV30,TGTGCCTGGAGTACGGGACAGGGTAATTCACCCCTCCACTTT,CAWSTGQGNSPLHF
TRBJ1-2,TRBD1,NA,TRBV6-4,TGTGCCAGCAGTGAGGGGCAGGGGGTCGCCTATGGCTACACCTTC,CASSEGQGVAYGYTF
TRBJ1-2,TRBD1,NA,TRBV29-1,TGCAGCGTTGGGGACAGGGATAACTATGGCTACACCTTC,CSVGDRDNYGYTF
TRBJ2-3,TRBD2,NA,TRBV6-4,TGTGCCAGCAGTAGCGGGGCTGATTCCTCTTCTAGGCAGTATTTT,CASSSGADSSSRQYF
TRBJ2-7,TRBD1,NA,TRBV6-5,TGTGCCACATACCCCGGGACAGGGTTCGAGCAGTACTTC,CATYPGTGFEQYF
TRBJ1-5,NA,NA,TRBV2,TGTGCCAGCAGTGCCAGTTCCGGCAATCAGCCCCAGCATTTT,CASSASSGNQPQHF
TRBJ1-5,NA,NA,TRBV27,TGTGCCAGCAGTACCACAGGTCTAGGGAGGCCCCAGCATTTT,CASSTTGLGRPQHF
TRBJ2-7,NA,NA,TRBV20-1,TGCAGTGCAAGGGAGTCCTACGAGCAGTACTTC,CSARESYEQYF
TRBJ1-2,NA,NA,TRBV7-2,TGTGCCAGCAGCTTATCCCTAGTGAACTATGGCTACACCTTC,CASSLSLVNYGYTF
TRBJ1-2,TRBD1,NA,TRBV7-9,TGTGCCAGCAGCGGGACAGGGGCCCACTATGGCTACACCTTC,CASSGTGAHYGYTF
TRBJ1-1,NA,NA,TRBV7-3,TGTGCCAGCAGCTCGGGACAGAACACTGAAGCTTTCTTT,CASSSGQNTEAFF
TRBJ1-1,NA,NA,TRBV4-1,TGCGCCAGCAGCCATCGGTCAGAGGGGAGGGGCACTGAAGCTTTCTTT,CASSHRSEGRGTEAFF
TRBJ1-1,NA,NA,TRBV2,TGTGCCAGCAGTGTGGGGGTAGGGACTGAAGCTTTCTTT,CASSVGVGTEAFF
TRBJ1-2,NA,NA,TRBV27,TGTGCCAGCAGTTGGGCCGGGGGGTCCTATGGCTACACCTTC,CASSWAGGSYGYTF
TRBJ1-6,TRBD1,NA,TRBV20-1,TGCAGTGCTAGTTCCCGGGGACAGGGGAATTCACCCCTCCACTTT,CSASSRGQGNSPLHF
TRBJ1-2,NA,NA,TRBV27,TGTGCCAGCAGTTCGGAGCAGGCCTACCTTAACTATGGCTACACCTTC,CASSSEQAYLNYGYTF
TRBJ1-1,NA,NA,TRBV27,TGTGCCAGCAGTAAGCACTATTACTCCGGGACCGCGAACACTGAAGCTTTCTTT,CASSKHYYSGTANTEAFF
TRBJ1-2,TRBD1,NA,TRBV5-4,TGTGCCAGCAGCTCTCCGGGACAGGGACACTATGGCTACACCTTC,CASSSPGQGHYGYTF
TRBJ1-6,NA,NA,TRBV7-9,TGTGCCAGCAGCTTAGCCCCGGTGACAGTTACTAATTCACCCCTCCACTTT,CASSLAPVTVTNSPLHF
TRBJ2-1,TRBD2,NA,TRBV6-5,TGTGCCAGCAGTCCTCGGACTAGCTCCATCAATGAGCAGTTCTTC,CASSPRTSSINEQFF
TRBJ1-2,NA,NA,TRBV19,TGTGCCAGTAGCGAACAGTTGAGGGGTGGCTACACCTTC,CASSEQLRGGYTF
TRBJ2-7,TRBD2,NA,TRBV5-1,TGCGCCAGCAGCTTGGGCGGGACTAGCGGGTACTACGAGCAGTACTTC,CASSLGGTSGYYEQYF
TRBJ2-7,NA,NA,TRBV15,TGTGCCACCAGCAGAGATCACGAGGGACCTTACGAGCAGTACTTC,CATSRDHEGPYEQYF
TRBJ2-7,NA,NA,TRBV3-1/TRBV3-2,TGTGCCAGCAGCCCGGGGAGAAAAGGTTACGAGCAGTACTTC,CASSPGRKGYEQYF
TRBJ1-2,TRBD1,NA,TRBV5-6,TGTGCCAGCAGCTTCGGACAGGGGGCCTATGGCTACACCTTC,CASSFGQGAYGYTF
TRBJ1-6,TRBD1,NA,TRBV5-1,TGCGCCAGCAGCTCGGGGACAGAAAATTCACCCCTCCACTTT,CASSSGTENSPLHF
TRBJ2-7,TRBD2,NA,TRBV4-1,TGCGCCAGCAGCCAATACGGTGCGGGGGGTTCCTACGAGCAGTACTTC,CASSQYGAGGSYEQYF
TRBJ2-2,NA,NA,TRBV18,TGTGCCAGCTCACCAGGGCAGATTACCGGGGAGCTGTTTTTT,CASSPGQITGELFF
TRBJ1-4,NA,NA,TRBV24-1,TGTGCCACCAGTGATTTTGTTAGGGGAGGAAATGAAAAACTGTTTTTT,CATSDFVRGGNEKLFF
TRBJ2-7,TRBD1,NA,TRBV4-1,TGCGCCAGCAGGGGTGTTGGGACAGAGACATACGAGCAGTACTTC,CASRGVGTETYEQYF
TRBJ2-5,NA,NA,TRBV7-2,TGTGCCAGCAGCTTAGCGCCTGGGGGCGGGGAGACCCAGTACTTC,CASSLAPGGGETQYF
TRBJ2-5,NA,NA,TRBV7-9,TGTGCCAGCAGCGCACCGCACGGCCCAGAGACCCAGTACTTC,CASSAPHGPETQYF
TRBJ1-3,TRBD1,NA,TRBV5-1,TGCGCCAGCAGCACCGGGACAGGGGAAGGCGGAAACACCATATATTTT,CASSTGTGEGGNTIYF
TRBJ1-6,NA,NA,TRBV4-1,TGCGCCAGCAGCCAAGTGGGGGCTTGGGACGGCGGGAATTCACCCCTCCACTTT,CASSQVGAWDGGNSPLHF
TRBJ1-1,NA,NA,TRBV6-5,TGTGCCAGCAGGCCCGCCAAACATGAAGCTTTCTTT,CASRPAKHEAFF
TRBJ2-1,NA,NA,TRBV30,TGTGCCTGGAGTGTACTGACGCGGGGTGAGCAGTTCTTC,CAWSVLTRGEQFF
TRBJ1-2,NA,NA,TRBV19,TGTGCCAGTAGTATAGCCCCGGGTCCCGTGGGCTACACCTTC,CASSIAPGPVGYTF
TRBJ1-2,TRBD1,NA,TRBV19,TGTGCCAGTAGTATTCAGGCGGACAGGGGGCTTGGCTACACCTTC,CASSIQADRGLGYTF
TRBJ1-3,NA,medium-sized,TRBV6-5,TGTGCCAGCAGTTACCTGGGGGGCTCTGGAAACACCATATATTTT,CASSYLGGSGNTIYF
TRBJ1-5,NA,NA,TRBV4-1,TGCGCCAGCAGCCAAAAACCTCCGGGGGAAGTGAGCAATCAGCCCCAGCATTTT,CASSQKPPGEVSNQPQHF
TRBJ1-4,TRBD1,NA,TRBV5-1,TGCGCCAGCAGCTTGGCCAGGGGGGAAAAACTGTTTTTT,CASSLARGEKLFF
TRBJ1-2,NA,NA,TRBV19,TGTGCCAGTAGTAGGACGCAGGGATTCTATGGCTACACCTTC,CASSRTQGFYGYTF
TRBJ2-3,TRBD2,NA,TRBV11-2,TGTGCCAGCAGGCCCGGACTAGCGGGGGTTGGGGTAGGATATACGCAGTATTTT,CASRPGLAGVGVGYTQYF
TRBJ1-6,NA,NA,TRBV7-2,TGTGCCAGCAGCTTAGTAAGCTCCTATAATTCACCCCTCCACTTT,CASSLVSSYNSPLHF